The 20 T cell receptor beta chains presented below share a single source sample, sequenced in a study of blood T cell repertoires in COVID-19. Measured with immunoSEQ multiplex PCR; TCRdb has only the in-frame clones, and not every one. The repertoire holds 44,000 or so clones, with 69% as singletons. The sample comprised peripheral blood. The receptors were sampled from a man older than 75 with acute or convalescent COVID-19.

This clone has a single count. V and J are TRBV5-6 and TRBJ1-1, with D perhaps TRBD1 (5 bases). V dropped 0 bases and J dropped 9 bases, with 9 bases sitting between them. The CDR3 spans 12 residues. CDR1 SGHDT and CDR2 YYEEEE come from the germline V gene. Written as DNA, the CDR3 is TGTGCCAGCAGCTTGGCGGGGACTAAAGCTTTCTTT. Amino acids: CASSLAGTKAFF.

V and J are TRBV4-3 and TRBJ1-2; no firm D call. Germline loops: CDR1 LGHNA, CDR2 YSLEER. The CDR3 has 13 residues. Trimming took off 0 bases at V and 6 bases at J, with 8 bases between the two ends. CDR3 residues: CASSQDRGNGYTF. CDR3 nucleotide sequence: TGCGCCAGCAGCCAAGATCGAGGGAATGGCTACACCTTC.

Points on this clone: This specimen includes other DNA sequences encoding the same CDR3. DNA of the CDR3: TGTGCCTATATCCATAGCGGGAGGGCCGGTGGGTACGAGCAGTACTTC. Translation: CAYIHSGRAGGYEQYF. The rearrangement joins TRBV30 to TRBJ2-7; 11 nucleotides match TRBD2. Germline lookup yields CDR1 GTSNPN and CDR2 SVGIG (reference sequence). The CDR3 spans 16 residues. J lost 4 bases, V lost 7 bases, and 15 bases had no gene match.

The rearrangement joins TRBV19 to TRBJ2-7; maybe TRBD1 (5 bases). The CDR3 has 13 residues. The V end was cut by 6 bases, the J end by 1 base, with 10 bases between. Germline loops: CDR1 LNHDA, CDR2 SQIVND (reference sequence). CDR3 residues: CASRGESSYEQYF. CDR3 sequence (DNA): TGTGCCAGTAGAGGGGAAAGTTCCTACGAGCAGTACTTC.

This chain connects TRBV7-8 to TRBJ2-3, with 10 positions matching TRBD1. V gave up 3 bases and J gave up 6 bases; unmatched junction bases: 3. The germline V gene encodes CDR1 SGHVS and CDR2 FQNEAQ. The length of the CDR3 is 14 residues. CDR3 residues: CASSFDRGRDTQYF. CDR3 nucleotide sequence: TGTGCCAGCAGCTTTGACAGGGGGCGGGATACGCAGTATTTT.

As concerns this clone: One end of the junction fails to match germline, which may point to a read error. This rearrangement joins TRBV7-2 to TRBJ1-1, with D perhaps matching TRBD1 (5 bases). There are 15 residues in the CDR3. Looked up from germline, CDR1 is SGHTA and CDR2 is FQGNSA. CDR3 residues: CASSLVARVNAEAFF. The CDR3 DNA reads as TGTGCCAGCAGCTTAGTAGCCAGGGTGAACGCTGAAGCTTTCTTT.

The rearrangement joins TRBV2 to TRBJ2-3, with TRBD2 matching over 14 bases. The CDR3 length is 17 residues. The V gene end was trimmed by 3 bases and the J gene end by 5 bases; junction bases not matched to a gene: 7. The germline gives CDR1 SNHLY, CDR2 FYNNEI. As DNA, the CDR3 is TGTGCCAGCAGTGATCCGGGACTAGCGGGAGTGGTAGATACGCAGTATTTT. This sequence encodes CASSDPGLAGVVDTQYF.

The V gene is TRBV5-4, the J gene TRBJ2-1, with 7 bases lining up with TRBD1. From germline, CDR1 is SGHNT and CDR2 YYREEE (reference sequence). After removal of 2 bases from V and 2 bases from J, the junction contained 4 bases not matched to a gene. This CDR3 region has 15 residues. As DNA, the CDR3 is TGTGCCAGCAGCTTAGGGACAGACCCCTACAATGAGCAGTTCTTC. This translates into CASSLGTDPYNEQFF.

The chain recombines TRBV2 with TRBJ2-5, with a possible D match to TRBD2 (6 bases). The CDR3 spans 11 residues. V was pared by 4 bases and J by 7 bases, with 7 bases between. Germline-derived CDR1 and CDR2 are SNHLY and FYNNEI. The CDR3 region has the DNA TGTGCCAGCAGTGTGGGAGGGACCCAGTACTTC. Translated: CASSVGGTQYF.

This chain links TRBV10-3 with TRBJ1-2; unclear D gene. This CDR3 comprises 14 residues. Trimming took off 3 bases at V and 0 bases at J, with 8 bases between the two ends. CDR1 and CDR2 from the germline V gene are ENHRY and SYGVKD. Here the CDR3 reads CAISDGGANYGYTF. The CDR3 DNA is TGTGCCATCAGTGACGGCGGAGCTAACTATGGCTACACCTTC.

A few counts support this clone. The same CDR3 also results from other DNA sequences found in this sample. This sequence joins TRBV5-8 and TRBJ2-3, with TRBD1 as a possible D gene (6 bases). The CDR3 consists of 14 residues. Germline assignment: CDR1 SGHTS and CDR2 YDEGEE. Trimming shortened V by 2 bases and J by 0 bases, and 7 bases separated the two germline ends. The CDR3 DNA reads as TGTGCCAGCAGCTTCGGACAGAGCACAGATACGCAGTATTTT. Protein: CASSFGQSTDTQYF.

This sequence joins TRBV2 and TRBJ1-2; the D is unclear. Germline CDR1 and CDR2: SNHLY and FYNNEI. Between the trimmed V and J ends, which lost 4 bases and 8 bases, there was a span of 11 bases. CDR3 size: 12 residues. CDR3 sequence (DNA): TGTGCCAGCAGTGGGGCAGCGGGCGGCTACACCTTC. The encoded protein is CASSGAAGGYTF.

The chain is built from TRBV7-9 and TRBJ2-2; TRBD1 is a possible D gene (5 bases). CDR3 length: 13 residues. Germline V gives CDR1 SEHNR, CDR2 FQNEAQ (reference sequence). V gave up 3 bases and J gave up 7 bases, with 9 bases separating them. The CDR3 is CASSFRAGGELFF. As DNA, the CDR3 is TGTGCCAGCAGCTTCAGGGCCGGCGGGGAGCTGTTTTTT. Drawing the rest from reference TRBV7-9 and TRBJ2-2, the complete variable domain is DTGVSQNPRHKITKRGQNVTFRCDPISEHNRLYWYRQTLGQGPEFLTYFQNEAQLEKSRLLSDRFSAERPKGSFSTLEIQRTEQGDSAMYLCASSFRAGGELFFGEGSRLTVL.

The chain uses TRBV6-5 and TRBJ2-3, with D hard to call. Germline CDR1 reads MNHEY; CDR2 reads SVGAGI. Trimming removed 0 bases at V and 0 bases at J, with 10 bases between. The CDR3 runs to 16 residues. The CDR3 region has the DNA TGTGCCAGCAGTTACTCGTTAGCATCTAGCACAGATACGCAGTATTTT. This gives the protein CASSYSLASSTDTQYF.

This clone has more than one count but fewer than ten. The chain carries TRBV18 and TRBJ1-1, with D perhaps matching TRBD1 (6 bases). Trimming shortened V by 2 bases and J by 0 bases, and 16 bases separated the two germline ends. This CDR3 has 17 amino acids. CDR1 is KGHSH, CDR2 LQKENI, per germline. The CDR3 nucleotides read TGTGCCAGCTCACCATTCTCAGGGGATGGGGTGAACACTGAAGCTTTCTTT. Protein product: CASSPFSGDGVNTEAFF.

The chain links TRBV7-9 to TRBJ2-1; the match to TRBD2 covers 10 bases. CDR1 and CDR2 from the germline V gene are SEHNR and FQNEAQ (reference sequence). CDR3 length: 17 amino acids. Germline trimming cut 0 bases from V and 3 bases from J; bases unmatched to any gene: 5. CDR3 sequence: CASSLALAGGFYNEQFF. In nucleotides, the CDR3 is TGTGCCAGCAGCTTAGCATTAGCGGGGGGATTCTACAATGAGCAGTTCTTC.

The V gene is TRBV5-1, the J gene TRBJ1-6; TRBD1 matches 10 bases. This CDR3 has 15 amino acids. With V trimmed by 5 bases and J by 8 bases, 7 bases remained unmatched. Germline V gives CDR1 SGHRS, CDR2 YFSETQ. CDR3 in amino acids: CASSRAGTGDSPLHF. As DNA, the CDR3 is TGCGCCAGCAGTCGAGCCGGGACAGGGGATTCACCCCTCCACTTT.

This chain connects TRBV19 to TRBJ1-4; D gene ambiguous. V was clipped by 7 bases and J by 8 bases, with 17 bases between them. The CDR3 is made up of 14 amino acids. Germline V gene sequence: CDR1 LNHDA, CDR2 SQIVND (reference sequence). CDR3 coding DNA: TGTGCCAGTACCCCCCAGCGGGGAGGGGAAAAACTGTTTTTT. Protein product: CASTPQRGGEKLFF.

The rearrangement uses TRBV7-9 and TRBJ2-1; 8 positions agree with TRBD2. The CDR3 is 13 residues long. Trimming removed 2 bases from V and 12 bases from J; junction bases left unmatched: 6. Germline CDR1 SEHNR, CDR2 FQNEAQ (reference sequence). The CDR3 spells CASSLSLAGVQFF. CDR3 sequence (DNA): TGTGCCAGCAGCTTAAGTCTAGCGGGTGTGCAGTTCTTC. Variable domain in full (rest from reference TRBV7-9 and TRBJ2-1): DTGVSQNPRHKITKRGQNVTFRCDPISEHNRLYWYRQTLGQGPEFLTYFQNEAQLEKSRLLSDRFSAERPKGSFSTLEIQRTEQGDSAMYLCASSLSLAGVQFFGPGTRLTVL.

This chain uses TRBV27 with TRBJ2-6; tentative D call: TRBD1 (6 bases). Looked up from germline, CDR1 is MNHEY and CDR2 is SMNVEV (reference sequence). Trimming removed 5 bases from V and 7 bases from J, with 24 bases in between. The CDR3 length is 18 residues. This chain's CDR3 is CASSPDRSGRHYANVLTF. DNA of the CDR3: TGTGCCAGCAGTCCTGACAGGTCGGGAAGGCATTATGCCAACGTCCTGACTTTC.